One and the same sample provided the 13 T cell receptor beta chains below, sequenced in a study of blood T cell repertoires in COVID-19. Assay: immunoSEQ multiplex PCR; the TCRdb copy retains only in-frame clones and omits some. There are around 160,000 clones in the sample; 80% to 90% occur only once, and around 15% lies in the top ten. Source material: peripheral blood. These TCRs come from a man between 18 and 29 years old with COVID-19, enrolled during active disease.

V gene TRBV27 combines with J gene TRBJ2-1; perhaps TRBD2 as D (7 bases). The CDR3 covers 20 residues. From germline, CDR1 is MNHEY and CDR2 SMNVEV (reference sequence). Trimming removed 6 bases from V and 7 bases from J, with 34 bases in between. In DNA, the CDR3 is TGTGCCAGCAGCTTCTCTGGGGGCCCGTTCGTGGGAGGGCACGGAAATGAGCAGTTCTTC. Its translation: CASSFSGGPFVGGHGNEQFF.

CDR3 in DNA: TGTGCCAGCAGCGTAGCGGCGGGGGGGTATGGAGAGATGGGGAATCAGCCCCAGCATTTT. Encoded protein: CASSVAAGGYGEMGNQPQHF. V and J are TRBV9 and TRBJ1-5, with D tentatively TRBD1 (5 bases). The CDR3 runs 20 residues. V shed 0 bases and J shed 4 bases, with 26 bases lying between them. In germline, CDR1 is SGDLS, CDR2 YYNGEE.

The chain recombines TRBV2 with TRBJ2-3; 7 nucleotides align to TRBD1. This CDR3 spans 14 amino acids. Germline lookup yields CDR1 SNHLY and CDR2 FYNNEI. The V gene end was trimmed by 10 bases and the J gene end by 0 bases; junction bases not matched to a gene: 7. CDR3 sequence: CATVDRSSTDTQYF. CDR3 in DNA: TGTGCCACCGTGGACAGGTCTAGCACAGATACGCAGTATTTT.

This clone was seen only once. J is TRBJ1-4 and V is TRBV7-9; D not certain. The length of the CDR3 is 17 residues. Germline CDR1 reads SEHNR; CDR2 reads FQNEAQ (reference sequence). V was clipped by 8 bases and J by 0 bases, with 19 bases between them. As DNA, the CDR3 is TGTGCCAGCGCCGGCCTTGAAGAGGGCGCAACTAATGAAAAACTGTTTTTT. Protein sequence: CASAGLEEGATNEKLFF.

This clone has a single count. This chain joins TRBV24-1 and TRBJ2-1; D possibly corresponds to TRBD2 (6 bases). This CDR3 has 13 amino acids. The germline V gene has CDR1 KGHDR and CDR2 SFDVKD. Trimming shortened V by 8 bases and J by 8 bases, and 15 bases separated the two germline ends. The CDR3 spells CATTGGAPHEQFF. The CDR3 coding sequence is TGTGCCACCACCGGCGGGGCTCCCCATGAGCAGTTCTTC.

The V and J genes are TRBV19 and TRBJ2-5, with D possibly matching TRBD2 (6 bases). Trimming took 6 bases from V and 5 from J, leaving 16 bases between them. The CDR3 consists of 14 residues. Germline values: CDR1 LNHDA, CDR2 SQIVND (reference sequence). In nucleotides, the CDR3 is TGTGCCAGTAGGATAACGCAGGGAGGTGAGACCCAGTACTTC. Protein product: CASRITQGGETQYF.

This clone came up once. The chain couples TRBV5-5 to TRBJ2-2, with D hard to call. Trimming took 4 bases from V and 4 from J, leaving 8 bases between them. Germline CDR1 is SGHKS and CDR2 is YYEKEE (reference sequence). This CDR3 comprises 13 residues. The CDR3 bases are TGTGCCAGCAGCCGACAAACCACCGGGGAGCTGTTTTTT. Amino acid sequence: CASSRQTTGELFF.

CDR3 in amino acids: CASSPGASGVYEQYF. CDR3 nucleotide sequence: TGTGCCAGTAGTCCCGGGGCTAGCGGGGTCTACGAGCAGTACTTC. The J gene is TRBJ2-7, the V gene TRBV19; TRBD2 matches 9 bases. The V gene's germline CDR1 is LNHDA and CDR2 SQIVND (reference sequence). The trim removed 5 bases at V and 3 bases at J, leaving 8 bases unmatched. This CDR3 contains 15 residues. The entire variable domain, with the rest obtained from reference TRBV19 and TRBJ2-7, is as follows: DGGITQSPKYLFRKEGQNVTLSCEQNLNHDAMYWYRQDPGQGLRLIYYSQIVNDFQKGDIAEGYSVSREKKESFPLTVTSAQKNPTAFYLCASSPGASGVYEQYFGPGTRLTVT.

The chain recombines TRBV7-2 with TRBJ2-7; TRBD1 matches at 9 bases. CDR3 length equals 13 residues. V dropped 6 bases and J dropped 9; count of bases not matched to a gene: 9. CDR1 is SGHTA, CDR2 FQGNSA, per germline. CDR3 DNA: TGTGCCAGCAGGTCCACCGGGACAGGGCGGCAGTACTTC. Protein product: CASRSTGTGRQYF. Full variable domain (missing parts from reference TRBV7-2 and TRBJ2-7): GAGVSQSPSNKVTEKGKDVELRCDPISGHTALYWYRQSLGQGLEFLIYFQGNSAPDKSGLPSDRFSAERTGGSVSTLTIQRTQQEDSAVYLCASRSTGTGRQYFGPGTRLTVT.

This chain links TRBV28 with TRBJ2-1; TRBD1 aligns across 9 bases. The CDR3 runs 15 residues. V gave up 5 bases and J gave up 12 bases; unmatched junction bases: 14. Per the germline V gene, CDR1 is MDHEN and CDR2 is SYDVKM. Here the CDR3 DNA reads TGTGCCAGCAGTCAGGGAACAGGGGGCGTCGTTAGGCAGTTCTTC. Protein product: CASSQGTGGVVRQFF.

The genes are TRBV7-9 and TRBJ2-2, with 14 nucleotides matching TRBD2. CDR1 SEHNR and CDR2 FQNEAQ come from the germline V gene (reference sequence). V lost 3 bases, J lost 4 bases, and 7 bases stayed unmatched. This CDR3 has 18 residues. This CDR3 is CASSLGLAGVGGTGELFF. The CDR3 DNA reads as TGTGCCAGCAGCTTGGGACTAGCGGGAGTCGGTGGCACCGGGGAGCTGTTTTTT. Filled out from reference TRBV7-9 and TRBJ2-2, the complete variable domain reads DTGVSQNPRHKITKRGQNVTFRCDPISEHNRLYWYRQTLGQGPEFLTYFQNEAQLEKSRLLSDRFSAERPKGSFSTLEIQRTEQGDSAMYLCASSLGLAGVGGTGELFFGEGSRLTVL.

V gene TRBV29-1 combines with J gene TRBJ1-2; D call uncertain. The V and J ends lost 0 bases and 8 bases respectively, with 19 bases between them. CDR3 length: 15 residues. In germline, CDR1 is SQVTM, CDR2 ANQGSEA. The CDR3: CSVEDPPGEDLGYTF. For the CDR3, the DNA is TGCAGCGTTGAAGATCCCCCGGGAGAGGACTTGGGCTACACCTTC.

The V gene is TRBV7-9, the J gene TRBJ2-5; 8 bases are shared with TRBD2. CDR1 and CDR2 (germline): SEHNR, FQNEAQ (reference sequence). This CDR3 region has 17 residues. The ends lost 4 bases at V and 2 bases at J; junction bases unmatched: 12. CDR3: CASSSPSGLARQETQYF. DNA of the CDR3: TGTGCCAGCAGCTCTCCATCAGGACTAGCCCGGCAAGAGACCCAGTACTTC. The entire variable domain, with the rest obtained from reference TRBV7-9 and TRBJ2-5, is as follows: DTGVSQNPRHKITKRGQNVTFRCDPISEHNRLYWYRQTLGQGPEFLTYFQNEAQLEKSRLLSDRFSAERPKGSFSTLEIQRTEQGDSAMYLCASSSPSGLARQETQYFGPGTRLLVL.